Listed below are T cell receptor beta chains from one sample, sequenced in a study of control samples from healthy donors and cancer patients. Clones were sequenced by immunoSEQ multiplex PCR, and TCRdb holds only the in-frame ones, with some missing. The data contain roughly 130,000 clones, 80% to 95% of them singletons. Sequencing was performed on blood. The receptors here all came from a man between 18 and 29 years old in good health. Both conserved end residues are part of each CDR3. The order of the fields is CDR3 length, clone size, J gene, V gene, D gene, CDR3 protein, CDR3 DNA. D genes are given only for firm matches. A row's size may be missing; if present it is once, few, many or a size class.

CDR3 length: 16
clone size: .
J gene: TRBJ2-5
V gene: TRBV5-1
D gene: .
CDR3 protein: CASSLGGVGGQETQYF
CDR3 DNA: TGCGCCAGCAGCTTGGGGGGAGTTGGGGGCCAAGAGACCCAGTACTTC

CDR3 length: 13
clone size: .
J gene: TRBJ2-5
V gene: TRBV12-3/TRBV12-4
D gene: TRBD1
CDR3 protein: CASGGQGAETQYF
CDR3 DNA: TGTGCCAGCGGTGGACAGGGCGCAGAGACCCAGTACTTC

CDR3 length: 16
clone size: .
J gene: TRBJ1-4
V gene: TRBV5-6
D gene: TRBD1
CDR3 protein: CASSWTTTGGGEKLFF
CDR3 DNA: TGTGCCAGCAGCTGGACGACTACAGGGGGCGGGGAAAAACTGTTTTTT

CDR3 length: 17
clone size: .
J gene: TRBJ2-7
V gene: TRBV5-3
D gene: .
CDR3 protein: CARSLGPGQWAPCEQYF
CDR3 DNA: TGTGCCAGAAGCTTGGGACCCGGACAGTGGGCCCCCTGCGAGCAGTACTTC

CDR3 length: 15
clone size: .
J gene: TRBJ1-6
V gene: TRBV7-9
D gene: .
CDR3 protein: CASSPPDSYNSPLHF
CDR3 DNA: TGTGCCAGCAGCCCCCCGGACTCTTATAATTCACCCCTCCACTTT

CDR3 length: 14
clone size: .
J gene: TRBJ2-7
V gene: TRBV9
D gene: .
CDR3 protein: CASSAEGEWYEQYF
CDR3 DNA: TGTGCCAGCAGCGCGGAGGGTGAATGGTACGAGCAGTACTTC

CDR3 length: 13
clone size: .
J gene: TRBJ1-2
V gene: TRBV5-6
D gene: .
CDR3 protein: CASSLEGDYGYTF
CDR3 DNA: TGTGCCAGCAGCTTGGAGGGGGACTATGGCTACACCTTC

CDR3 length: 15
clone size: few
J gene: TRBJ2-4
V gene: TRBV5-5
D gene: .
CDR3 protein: CASSFNQGEGNIQYF
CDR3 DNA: TGTGCCAGCAGCTTCAACCAGGGGGAGGGAAACATTCAGTACTTC

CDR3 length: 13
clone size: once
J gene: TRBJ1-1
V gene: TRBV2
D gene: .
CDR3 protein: CASSEVLGEGAFF
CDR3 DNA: TGTGCCAGCAGTGAAGTTTTAGGGGAAGGAGCTTTCTTT

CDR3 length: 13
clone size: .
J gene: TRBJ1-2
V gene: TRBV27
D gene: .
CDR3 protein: CASSLSHNYGYTF
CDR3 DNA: TGTGCCAGCAGTTTATCACATAACTATGGCTACACCTTC

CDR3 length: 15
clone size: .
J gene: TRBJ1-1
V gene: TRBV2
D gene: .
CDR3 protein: CASRPAWTVNTEAFF
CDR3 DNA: TGTGCCAGCAGGCCGGCCTGGACAGTAAACACTGAAGCTTTCTTT

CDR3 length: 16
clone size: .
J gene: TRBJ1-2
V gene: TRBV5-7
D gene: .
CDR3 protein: CASSLAKAGVVYGYTF
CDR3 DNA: TGTGCCAGCAGCTTGGCCAAGGCAGGGGTAGTCTATGGCTACACCTTC

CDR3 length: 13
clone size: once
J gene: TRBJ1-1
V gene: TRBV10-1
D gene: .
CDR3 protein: CASSESRHTEAFF
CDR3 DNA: TGCGCCAGCAGTGAAAGCCGGCACACTGAAGCTTTCTTT

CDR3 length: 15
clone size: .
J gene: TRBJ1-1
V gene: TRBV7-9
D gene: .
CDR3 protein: CASSLVKGSDTEAFF
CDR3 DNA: TGTGCCAGCAGCTTGGTGAAGGGATCGGACACTGAAGCTTTCTTT

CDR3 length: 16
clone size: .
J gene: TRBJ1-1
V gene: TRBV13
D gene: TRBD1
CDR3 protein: CASSHLKDRGNTEAFF
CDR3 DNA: TGTGCCAGCAGCCACCTCAAGGACAGGGGGAATACTGAAGCTTTCTTT

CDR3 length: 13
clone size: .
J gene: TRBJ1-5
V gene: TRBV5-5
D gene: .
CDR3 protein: CASSLSPNQPQHF
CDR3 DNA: TGTGCCAGCAGCTTGAGCCCCAATCAGCCCCAGCATTTT

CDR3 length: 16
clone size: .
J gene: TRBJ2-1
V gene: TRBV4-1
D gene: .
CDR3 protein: CASSQVWGGPSNEQFF
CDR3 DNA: TGCGCCAGCAGCCAAGTCTGGGGGGGGCCCTCCAATGAGCAGTTCTTC

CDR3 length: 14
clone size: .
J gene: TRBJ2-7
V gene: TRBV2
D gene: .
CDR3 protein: CASSVGGSSYEQYF
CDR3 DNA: TGTGCCAGCAGCGTAGGGGGGAGCTCCTACGAGCAGTACTTC

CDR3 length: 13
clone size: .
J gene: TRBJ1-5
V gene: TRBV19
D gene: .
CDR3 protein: CASSIEGNQPQHF
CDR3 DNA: TGTGCCAGTAGTATAGAAGGAAATCAGCCCCAGCATTTT

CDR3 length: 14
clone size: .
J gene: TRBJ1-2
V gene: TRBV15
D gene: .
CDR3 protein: CATSRDRVLAGYTF
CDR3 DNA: TGTGCCACCAGCAGAGATCGGGTACTGGCTGGCTACACCTTC

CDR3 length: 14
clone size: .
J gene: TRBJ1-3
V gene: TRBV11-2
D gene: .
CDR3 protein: CASSLRTSGNTIYF
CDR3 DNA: TGTGCCAGCAGCCTACGGACCTCTGGGAACACCATATATTTT

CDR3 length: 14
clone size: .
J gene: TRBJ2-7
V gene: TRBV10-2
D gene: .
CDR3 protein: CASSEWHLSYEQYF
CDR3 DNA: TGCGCCAGCAGTGAATGGCACCTCTCCTACGAGCAGTACTTC

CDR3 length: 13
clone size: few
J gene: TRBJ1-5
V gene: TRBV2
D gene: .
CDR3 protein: CASMGTLVQPQHF
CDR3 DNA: TGTGCCAGCATGGGTACTCTGGTTCAGCCCCAGCATTTT

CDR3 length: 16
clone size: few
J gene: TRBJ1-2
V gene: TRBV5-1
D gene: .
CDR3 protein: CASSLADSSFGNGYTF
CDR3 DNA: TGCGCCAGCAGCTTGGCCGACAGCTCCTTTGGAAATGGCTACACCTTC

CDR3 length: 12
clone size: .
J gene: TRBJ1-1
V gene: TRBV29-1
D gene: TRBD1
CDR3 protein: CSVGTVNTEAFF
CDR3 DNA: TGCAGCGTGGGGACAGTGAACACTGAAGCTTTCTTT

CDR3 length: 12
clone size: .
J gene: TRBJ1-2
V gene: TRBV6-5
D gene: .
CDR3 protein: CASSLSNYGYTF
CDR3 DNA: TGTGCCAGCAGCCTCAGCAACTATGGCTACACCTTC

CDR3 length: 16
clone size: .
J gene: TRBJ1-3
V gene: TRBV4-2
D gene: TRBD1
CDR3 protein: CASSRPGQASGNTIYF
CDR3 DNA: TGTGCCAGCAGCCGACCGGGACAGGCTTCTGGAAACACCATATATTTT

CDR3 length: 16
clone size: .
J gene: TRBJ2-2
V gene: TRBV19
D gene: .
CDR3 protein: CASTNRDSGNTGELFF
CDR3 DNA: TGTGCCAGTACCAATCGGGATTCGGGGAACACCGGGGAGCTGTTTTTT

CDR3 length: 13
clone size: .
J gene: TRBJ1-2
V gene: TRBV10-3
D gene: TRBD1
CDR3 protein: CAIRWDRVEGYTF
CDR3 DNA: TGTGCCATCAGGTGGGACAGGGTGGAAGGCTACACCTTC

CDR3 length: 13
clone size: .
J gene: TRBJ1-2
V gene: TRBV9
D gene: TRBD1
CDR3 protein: CASSAQGAQGYTF
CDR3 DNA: TGTGCCAGCAGCGCACAGGGGGCACAAGGCTACACCTTC

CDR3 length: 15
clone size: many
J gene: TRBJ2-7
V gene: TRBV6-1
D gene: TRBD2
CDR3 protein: CASSEASGGAYEQYF
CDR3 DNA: TGTGCCAGCAGTGAAGCTAGCGGGGGGGCCTACGAGCAGTACTTC

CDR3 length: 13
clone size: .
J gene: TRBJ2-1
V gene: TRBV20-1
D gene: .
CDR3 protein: CSASSQGGNEQFF
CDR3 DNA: TGCAGTGCTAGTTCACAGGGGGGGAATGAGCAGTTCTTC

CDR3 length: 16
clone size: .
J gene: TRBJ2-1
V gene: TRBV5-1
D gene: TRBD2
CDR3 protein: CASSLRTSGGTNEQFF
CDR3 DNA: TGCGCCAGCAGCTTACGGACTAGCGGGGGGACCAATGAGCAGTTCTTC

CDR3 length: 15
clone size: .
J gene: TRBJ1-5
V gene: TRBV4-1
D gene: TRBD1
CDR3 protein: CASSDRTGGDQPQHF
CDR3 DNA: TGCGCCAGCAGCGATAGGACAGGGGGGGATCAGCCCCAGCATTTT

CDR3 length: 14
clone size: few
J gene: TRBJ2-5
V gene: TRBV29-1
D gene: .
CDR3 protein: CSVRLTVYQETQYF
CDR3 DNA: TGCAGCGTCCGCCTGACCGTGTACCAAGAGACCCAGTACTTC

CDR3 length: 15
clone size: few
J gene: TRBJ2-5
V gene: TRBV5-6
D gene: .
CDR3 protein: CASSRLLPGQETQYF
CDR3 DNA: TGTGCCAGCAGCAGACTACTACCGGGCCAAGAGACCCAGTACTTC

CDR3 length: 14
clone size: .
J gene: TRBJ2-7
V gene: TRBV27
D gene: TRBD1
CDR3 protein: CASSTGGLIYEQYF
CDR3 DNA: TGTGCCAGCAGTACAGGGGGCTTAATCTACGAGCAGTACTTC

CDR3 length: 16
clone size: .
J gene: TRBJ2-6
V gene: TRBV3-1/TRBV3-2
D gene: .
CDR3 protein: CASSQEIASGANVLTF
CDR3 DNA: TGTGCCAGCAGCCAAGAGATTGCCTCTGGGGCCAACGTCCTGACTTTC

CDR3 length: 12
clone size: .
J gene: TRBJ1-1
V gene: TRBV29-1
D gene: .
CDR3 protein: CSVAHMNTEAFF
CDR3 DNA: TGCAGCGTTGCACATATGAACACTGAAGCTTTCTTT

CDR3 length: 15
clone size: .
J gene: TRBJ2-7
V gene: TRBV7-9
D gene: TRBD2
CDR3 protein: CASSLGGGGGYEQYF
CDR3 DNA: TGTGCCAGCAGCTTAGGTGGCGGGGGAGGCTACGAGCAGTACTTC

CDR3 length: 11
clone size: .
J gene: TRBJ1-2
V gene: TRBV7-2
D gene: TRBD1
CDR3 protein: CASSSWGQPTF
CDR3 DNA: TGTGCCAGCAGCTCTTGGGGACAGCCGACCTTC

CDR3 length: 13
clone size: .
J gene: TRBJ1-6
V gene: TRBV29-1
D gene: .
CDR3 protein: CSVALGTDSPLHF
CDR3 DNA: TGCAGCGTTGCCCTTGGGACTGACTCACCCCTCCACTTT

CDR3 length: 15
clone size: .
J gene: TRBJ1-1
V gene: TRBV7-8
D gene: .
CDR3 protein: CASSLQGAFYTEAFF
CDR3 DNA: TGTGCCAGCAGCTTACAAGGGGCTTTCTACACTGAAGCTTTCTTT

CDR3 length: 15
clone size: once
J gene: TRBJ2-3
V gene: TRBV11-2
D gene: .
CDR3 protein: CASSFGGRGQRAQYF
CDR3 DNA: TGTGCCAGCAGCTTTGGGGGACGGGGCCAAAGAGCGCAGTATTTT

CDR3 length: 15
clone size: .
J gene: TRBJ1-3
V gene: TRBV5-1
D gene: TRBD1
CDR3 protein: CASSLTGAAGNTIYF
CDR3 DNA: TGCGCCAGCAGCTTGACAGGGGCGGCTGGAAACACCATATATTTT

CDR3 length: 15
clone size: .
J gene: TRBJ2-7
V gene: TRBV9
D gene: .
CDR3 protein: CASSRGGGPIYEQYF
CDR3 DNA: TGTGCCAGCAGCAGAGGGGGGGGACCCATCTACGAGCAGTACTTC

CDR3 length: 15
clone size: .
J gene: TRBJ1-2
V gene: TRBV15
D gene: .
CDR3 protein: CATSTSGTRDYGYTF
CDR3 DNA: TGTGCCACCAGCACCTCCGGGACTAGGGACTATGGCTACACCTTC

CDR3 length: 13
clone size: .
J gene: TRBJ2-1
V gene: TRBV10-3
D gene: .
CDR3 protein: CAISESSSNEQFF
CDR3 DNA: TGTGCCATCAGTGAATCCAGCTCTAATGAGCAGTTCTTC

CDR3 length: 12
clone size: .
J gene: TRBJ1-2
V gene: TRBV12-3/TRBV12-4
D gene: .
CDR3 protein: CASSIGGYGYTF
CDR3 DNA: TGTGCCAGCAGTATAGGGGGCTATGGCTACACCTTC

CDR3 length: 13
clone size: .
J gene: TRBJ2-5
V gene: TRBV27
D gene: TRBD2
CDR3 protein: CASTGGSRKTQYF
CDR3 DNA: TGTGCCAGCACGGGGGGTTCTCGGAAGACCCAGTACTTC

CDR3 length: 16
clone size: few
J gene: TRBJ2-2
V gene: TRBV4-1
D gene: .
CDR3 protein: CASSQGSGDNTGELFF
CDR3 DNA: TGCGCCAGCAGCCAAGGATCAGGGGATAACACCGGGGAGCTGTTTTTT

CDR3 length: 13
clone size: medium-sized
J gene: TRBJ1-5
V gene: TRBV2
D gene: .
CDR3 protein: CASSGAGNQPQHF
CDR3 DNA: TGTGCCAGCAGTGGAGCAGGGAATCAGCCCCAGCATTTT

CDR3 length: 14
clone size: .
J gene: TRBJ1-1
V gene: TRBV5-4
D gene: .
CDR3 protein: CASSSQSMNTEAFF
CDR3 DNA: TGTGCCAGCAGCTCACAGTCCATGAACACTGAAGCTTTCTTT

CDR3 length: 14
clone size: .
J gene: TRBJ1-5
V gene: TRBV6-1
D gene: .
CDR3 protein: CASSEGGVGQPQHF
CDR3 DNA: TGTGCCAGCAGTGAAGGCGGGGTGGGCCAGCCCCAGCATTTT

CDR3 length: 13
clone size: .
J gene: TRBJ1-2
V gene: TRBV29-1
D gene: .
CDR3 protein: CSVGDRSNYGYTF
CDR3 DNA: TGCAGCGTCGGAGACAGGAGTAACTATGGCTACACCTTC

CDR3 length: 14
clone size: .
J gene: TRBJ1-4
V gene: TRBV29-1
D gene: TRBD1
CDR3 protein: CSVDPGTGAEKLFF
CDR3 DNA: TGCAGCGTTGACCCCGGGACAGGGGCTGAAAAACTGTTTTTT

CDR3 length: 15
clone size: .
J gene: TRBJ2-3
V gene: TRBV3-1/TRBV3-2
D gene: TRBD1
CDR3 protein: CASSFRTGGGDTQYF
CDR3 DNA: TGTGCCAGCAGCTTCCGGACAGGGGGCGGAGATACGCAGTATTTT